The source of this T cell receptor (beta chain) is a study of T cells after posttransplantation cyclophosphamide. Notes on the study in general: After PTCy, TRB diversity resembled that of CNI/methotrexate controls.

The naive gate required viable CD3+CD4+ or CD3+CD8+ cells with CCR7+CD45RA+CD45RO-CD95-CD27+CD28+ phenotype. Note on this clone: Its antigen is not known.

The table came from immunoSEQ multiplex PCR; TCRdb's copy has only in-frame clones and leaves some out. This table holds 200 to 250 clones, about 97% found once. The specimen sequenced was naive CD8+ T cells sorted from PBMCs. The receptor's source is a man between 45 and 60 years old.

DNA for the CDR3: TGTGCCAGCGGGCCTTTTAACACTGAAGCTTTCTTT. This translates into CASGPFNTEAFF. J is TRBJ1-1 and V is TRBV28; D is unresolved. The ends were cut back, 8 bases at V and 2 bases at J, with 9 bases in the middle. This CDR3 has 12 residues. Per germline, CDR1 MDHEN and CDR2 SYDVKM.